This entry lists 7 T cell receptor beta chains sequenced from one sample in a study of blood T cells in healthy people across ages. Combining a sample-barcoded 5' primer with a J-beta primer mix, a second PCR ran for 7 to 11 cycles. Each CDR3 protein is one row after TCRdb ran MiXCR on the 5' RACE reads. The table shows about 500,000 distinct CDR3 sequences, with 24% occurring only once. These data also formed part of another study, on T cells of mothers and their children.

Material: blood. The receptors shown here come from a boy between 10 and 17 years old in good health.

A note on this clonotype: Relative to the germline gene, one junction end is altered; a read error may explain this. The CDR3 DNA follows: TGTGCCAGTAGTAGTTTGGTCGGGGTCTCCTACAATGAGCAGCTCTTC. Translation: CASSSLVGVSYNEQLF. The rearrangement uses TRBV19 and TRBJ2-1; D is perhaps TRBD2 (5 bases). The germline V gene has CDR1 LNHDA and CDR2 SQIVND (reference sequence). The CDR3 totals 16 residues.

This chain links TRBV7-2 with TRBJ1-4; D is ambiguous. V lost 5 bases to trimming and J lost 8 bases, with 15 bases between them. Germline-derived CDR1 and CDR2 are SGHTA and FQGNSA. The CDR3 has 14 residues. The CDR3 here is CASSTQLGREKLFF. The CDR3 bases are TGTGCCAGCAGCACCCAACTAGGTCGGGAAAAACTGTTTTTT. The full variable domain, completed using reference TRBV7-2 and TRBJ1-4, is GAGVSQSPSNKVTEKGKDVELRCDPISGHTALYWYRQSLGQGLEFLIYFQGNSAPDKSGLPSDRFSAERTGGSVSTLTIQRTQQEDSAVYLCASSTQLGREKLFFGSGTQLSVL.

In this sample, this clonotype turned up a few times. CDR3: CASRGAGSGYTF. For the CDR3, the DNA is TGTGCCAGCCGTGGGGCAGGGAGTGGCTACACCTTC. This chain uses TRBV6-5 with TRBJ1-2; weak D call: TRBD1 (5 bases). The CDR3 runs to 12 residues. V was pared by 8 bases and J by 7 bases, with 14 bases between. From germline, CDR1 is MNHEY and CDR2 SVGAGI.

This clonotype showed up just a few times. This chain connects TRBV28 to TRBJ2-3; 10 positions agree with TRBD2. The trim removed 8 bases at V and 6 bases at J, leaving 8 bases unmatched. This CDR3 is built from 14 residues. CDR1 and CDR2 from the germline V gene are MDHEN and SYDVKM. The DNA of the CDR3 is TGTGCCAGCCATAGCGGGAGGTCACCGGATACGCAGTATTTT. Amino acids: CASHSGRSPDTQYF. Supplemented by reference TRBV28 and TRBJ2-3, the full variable domain reads DVKVTQSSRYLVKRTGEKVFLECVQDMDHENMFWYRQDPGLGLRLIYFSYDVKMKEKGDIPEGYSVSREKKERFSLILESASTNQTSMYLCASHSGRSPDTQYFGPGTRLTVL.

In its sample, this clonotype was seen a few times. This chain uses TRBV6-2 or TRBV6-3 with TRBJ2-5, with D maybe TRBD1 (6 bases). This CDR3 has 14 amino acids. The V end lost 2 bases, the J end lost 2 bases, and 9 bases lay between the germline ends. CDR1 is MNHEY and CDR2 is SVGEGT in the germline V gene. CDR3: CASSYRRGQETQYF. The CDR3 bases are TGTGCCAGCAGTTACAGAAGGGGGCAAGAGACCCAGTACTTC.

This chain links TRBV12-3 or TRBV12-4 with TRBJ2-1; no reliable D call. The CDR3 runs 16 residues. V was trimmed by 7 bases and J by 1 base, leaving 17 bases between them. CDR3 region: CASTLDGLDSYNEQFF. CDR3 bases: TGTGCCAGCACCCTGGACGGATTAGATTCCTACAATGAGCAGTTCTTC.

The chain combines TRBV4-2 with TRBJ2-1; tentative D call: TRBD1 (7 bases). CDR1 is LGHNA, CDR2 YNFKEQ, per germline. V lost 0 bases and J lost 5, with 11 bases in between. The CDR3 has 15 amino acids. CDR3 DNA sequence: TGTGCCAGCAGCCAAGAGAGGAGGGGGCACAATGAGCAGTTCTTC. It translates to CASSQERRGHNEQFF.